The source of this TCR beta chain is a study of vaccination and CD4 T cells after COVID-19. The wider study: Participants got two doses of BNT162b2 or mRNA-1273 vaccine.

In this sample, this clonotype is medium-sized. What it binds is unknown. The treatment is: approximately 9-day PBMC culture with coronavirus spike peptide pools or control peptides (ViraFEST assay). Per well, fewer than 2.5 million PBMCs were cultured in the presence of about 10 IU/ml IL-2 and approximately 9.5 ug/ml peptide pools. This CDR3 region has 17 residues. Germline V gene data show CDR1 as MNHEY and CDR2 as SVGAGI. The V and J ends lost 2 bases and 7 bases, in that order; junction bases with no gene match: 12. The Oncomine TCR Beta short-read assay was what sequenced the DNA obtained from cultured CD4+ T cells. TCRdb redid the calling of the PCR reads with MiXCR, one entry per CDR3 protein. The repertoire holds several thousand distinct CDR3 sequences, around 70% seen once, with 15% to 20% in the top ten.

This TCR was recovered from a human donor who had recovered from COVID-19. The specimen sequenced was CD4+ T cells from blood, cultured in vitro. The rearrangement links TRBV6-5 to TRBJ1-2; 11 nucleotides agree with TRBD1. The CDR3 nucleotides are TGTGCCAGCAGTTACACCTCTTGGACAGGGGGCAGAGGTGGCTACACCTTC. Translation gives CASSYTSWTGGRGGYTF.